This T cell receptor beta chain was profiled in a study of memory CD4+ T cells and cytomegalovirus serostatus. At the level of the study: Of the healthy Belgian adults, roughly ten were CMV seropositive and about two dozen seronegative.

Method: immunoSEQ multiplex PCR; TCRdb's copy keeps in-frame clones and lacks some. The sample carries tens of thousands of clones, around 75% recorded once. The CDR3 has 15 amino acids. V was pared by 2 bases and J by 3 bases, with 12 bases between. Germline V gene lookup returns CDR1 SGHNT and CDR2 YYREEE (reference sequence). The sort gate was single viable CD3+CD4+CD8-CD45RO+ cells for memory CD4+ T cells. The V call is TRBV5-4, the J call TRBJ1-3; the D gene is possibly TRBD1 (6 bases). Sequencing was done on a sample of memory CD4+ T cells from blood. The sequence came from an adult in good health and CMV-seronegative. The CDR3 DNA reads TGTGCCAGCAGCTTTACAGGGTCTCGTGGAAACACCATATATTTT. Translated: CASSFTGSRGNTIYF.